The clone carrying this T cell receptor (beta chain) was observed a few times. The antigen is undetermined. This entry is derived from a study of T cells after yellow fever vaccination. Researchers made TCR cDNA using 5'RACE template switching, and this step added a universal primer site and UMIs. TCRdb passed the 5' RACE reads through MiXCR, listing each CDR3 protein once. The table includes some 600,000 distinct CDR3 sequences, roughly 12% detected once. Notes on the study in general: High-abundance clonotypes from the bulk population could contaminate FACS-sorted repertoires. Post-booster reappearance was seen for most primary-vaccination clones (just under 97% CD4, 75% to 90% CD8). Though weaker, the secondary response peaked faster, on day 5 versus 15.

This CDR3 is built from 14 residues. From germline, CDR1 is SGHTA and CDR2 FQGNSA. With 3 bases removed from V and 3 bases from J, the gap between germline ends came to 10 bases. This TCR derives from a man under 40 who received the YFV17D yellow fever vaccine. The chain recombines TRBV7-2 with TRBJ2-3; a possible D gene is TRBD2 (6 bases). Source: PBMCs, taken on the day of the yellow fever booster vaccination. The CDR3 region has the DNA TGTGCCAGCAGCTTGAACAGCGGGACAGATACGCAGTATTTT. It encodes CASSLNSGTDTQYF.